This TCR beta chain was identified during a study of technical replicates of blood from several donors. TCRdb's copy holds only in-frame clones and misses some; the assay was immunoSEQ multiplex PCR. The table lists some 98,000 clones, more than 90% of them singletons. V was cut by 7 bases and J by 4 bases, with 14 bases left in between. Per germline, CDR1 PRHDT and CDR2 FYEKMQ (reference sequence). This CDR3 is built from 14 residues. The chain carries TRBV13 and TRBJ2-1, with a tentative D call TRBD1 (5 bases). This clonotype originated in a human donor in good health. What was sequenced was T cells isolated from PBMCs. CDR3 coding DNA: TGTGCCAGCATTGAAGGGGTTCGTTACAATGAGCAGTTCTTC. Protein: CASIEGVRYNEQFF. The whole variable domain, remainder taken from reference TRBV13 and TRBJ2-1, is AAGVIQSPRHLIKEKRETATLKCYPIPRHDTVYWYQQGPGQDPQFLISFYEKMQSDKGSIPDRFSAQQFSDYHSELNMSSLELGDSALYFCASIEGVRYNEQFFGPGTRLTVL.